The present entry profiles one TCR beta chain with its context. Its target is not known. Trimming took 3 bases from V and 5 from J; bases not matched to a gene: 0. CDR3 length: 12 residues. The germline V gene encodes CDR1 LGHDT and CDR2 YNNKEL (reference sequence). As TCR cDNA was made by 5'RACE template switching, a universal primer site and UMIs were added. TCRdb reprocessed the 5' RACE reads with MiXCR, giving one entry per CDR3 protein. The sample lists under 550,000 distinct CDR3 sequences, roughly a fifth occurring once. This entry comes from a study of T cells after yellow fever vaccination. General observations from the study: A secondary response was less intense yet reached its peak sooner, at day 5 versus 15. Post-booster samples contained most primary-vaccination clones (around 95% CD4, almost 90% CD8). Researchers noted that a small share of clonotypes showed up in both CD4 and CD8 compartments.

The receptor was derived from a man aged 18 to 29 who received the YFV17D yellow fever vaccine. The gene calls are TRBV3-1 and TRBJ2-5; 7 bases map to TRBD2. Source: PBMCs, taken around 3 weeks after the first yellow fever vaccination. CDR3 DNA: TGTGCCAGCAGCCACGGGGGGGAGACCCAGTACTTC. It is translated as CASSHGGETQYF.